These T cell receptor beta chains were read from a single sample in a study of blood T cells in healthy people across ages. One entry per CDR3 protein, called by TCRdb with MiXCR from the 5' RACE reads. The sample contains approximately 1.5 million distinct CDR3 sequences, 42% of which appear only once. The specimen was blood. The source of these receptors is a woman younger than 30 in good health. Each CDR3 is given with its conserved first and last residue. Each record gives: clone size, J gene, V gene, D gene, CDR3 protein, CDR3 DNA. The D gene is left open where the match is weak. A clone size is listed for some rows: how often the clone was seen (once, few, many), or a class if it is expanded.

abundance: NA
j_gene: TRBJ2-4
v_gene: TRBV4-2
d_gene: NA
CDR3aa: CASSQATIAKNIQYF
CDR3nt: TGTGCCAGCAGCCAAGCGACAATAGCCAAAAACATTCAGTACTTC

abundance: few
j_gene: TRBJ1-2
v_gene: TRBV20-1
d_gene: TRBD1
CDR3aa: CSADTGVGDYGYTF
CDR3nt: TGCAGTGCGGACACAGGGGTAGGGGACTATGGCTACACCTTC

abundance: once
j_gene: TRBJ1-2
v_gene: TRBV5-1
d_gene: NA
CDR3aa: CASSLAPGEGYGYTF
CDR3nt: TGCGCCAGCAGCTTGGCCCCCGGTGAGGGCTATGGCTACACCTTC

abundance: NA
j_gene: TRBJ1-6
v_gene: TRBV7-9
d_gene: TRBD1
CDR3aa: CASSPSGDRNSPLHF
CDR3nt: TGTGCCAGCAGCCCAAGTGGGGACAGGAATTCACCCCTCCACTTT

abundance: once
j_gene: TRBJ1-1
v_gene: TRBV30
d_gene: TRBD1
CDR3aa: CAGRLGQGFTEAFF
CDR3nt: TGTGCCGGGAGGCTGGGACAGGGGTTCACTGAAGCTTTCTTT

abundance: NA
j_gene: TRBJ2-5
v_gene: TRBV25-1
d_gene: NA
CDR3aa: CASSETGGDRLGTQYF
CDR3nt: TGTGCCAGCAGTGAAACCGGGGGCGATCGCCTCGGCACCCAGTACTTC

abundance: few
j_gene: TRBJ2-5
v_gene: TRBV15
d_gene: NA
CDR3aa: CATSRDRYNEQYF
CDR3nt: TGTGCCACCAGCAGAGATCGGTACAATGAGCAGTACTTC

abundance: NA
j_gene: TRBJ2-2
v_gene: TRBV4-2
d_gene: TRBD2
CDR3aa: CASSQEIGAGVAGELFF
CDR3nt: TGTGCCAGCAGCCAAGAAATCGGGGCGGGAGTGGCCGGGGAGCTGTTTTTT

abundance: few
j_gene: TRBJ2-1
v_gene: TRBV4-1
d_gene: NA
CDR3aa: CASSPAGGFYNEQFF
CDR3nt: TGCGCCAGCAGCCCTGCAGGGGGGTTCTACAATGAGCAGTTCTTC

abundance: NA
j_gene: TRBJ2-1
v_gene: TRBV29-1
d_gene: TRBD1
CDR3aa: CSVALRQGSLEQFF
CDR3nt: TGCAGCGTTGCTCTTCGACAGGGGAGTCTTGAGCAGTTCTTC

abundance: NA
j_gene: TRBJ1-5
v_gene: TRBV10-2
d_gene: NA
CDR3aa: CASSQSTIGVQHF
CDR3nt: TGCGCCAGCAGTCAGTCCACAATTGGAGTACAGCATTTT

abundance: NA
j_gene: TRBJ2-2
v_gene: TRBV11-2
d_gene: TRBD2
CDR3aa: CASSQRGSGGAANTGELFF
CDR3nt: TGTGCCAGCAGCCAAAGAGGAAGCGGGGGGGCCGCGAACACCGGGGAGCTGTTTTTT

abundance: NA
j_gene: TRBJ2-3
v_gene: TRBV6-2/TRBV6-3
d_gene: NA
CDR3aa: CASNLQRDTQYF
CDR3nt: TGTGCCAGCAACCTTCAGCGAGATACGCAGTATTTT

abundance: NA
j_gene: TRBJ1-5
v_gene: TRBV6-5
d_gene: NA
CDR3aa: CASRVAPGSNQPQHF
CDR3nt: TGTGCCAGCAGGGTGGCCCCTGGGAGCAATCAGCCCCAGCATTTT

abundance: NA
j_gene: TRBJ2-7
v_gene: TRBV5-1
d_gene: NA
CDR3aa: CASSLGLAVTYNEQYF
CDR3nt: TGCGCCAGCAGCTTGGGGCTAGCAGTAACCTACAATGAGCAGTACTTC

abundance: once
j_gene: TRBJ1-5
v_gene: TRBV27
d_gene: NA
CDR3aa: CASSLLGDGNQPQHF
CDR3nt: TGTGCCAGCAGTTTACTCGGGGATGGCAATCAGCCCCAGCATTTT

abundance: NA
j_gene: TRBJ2-1
v_gene: TRBV20-1
d_gene: TRBD1
CDR3aa: CSVAGGRNEQFF
CDR3nt: TGCAGTGTCGCAGGGGGAAGGAATGAGCAGTTCTTC

abundance: NA
j_gene: TRBJ1-2
v_gene: TRBV20-1
d_gene: NA
CDR3aa: CSARVGTLGIYGYTF
CDR3nt: TGCAGTGCTAGAGTCGGGACCCTCGGAATTTATGGCTACACCTTC

abundance: NA
j_gene: TRBJ2-7
v_gene: TRBV7-6
d_gene: NA
CDR3aa: CASSLAGYRSYEQYF
CDR3nt: TGTGCCAGCAGCTTGGCGGGGTACCGCTCCTACGAGCAGTACTTC

abundance: NA
j_gene: TRBJ2-3
v_gene: TRBV7-6
d_gene: TRBD2
CDR3aa: CASSRPTSGRASTDTQYF
CDR3nt: TGTGCCAGCAGCCGCCCCACTAGCGGGAGGGCTAGCACAGATACGCAGTATTTT

abundance: once
j_gene: TRBJ2-7
v_gene: TRBV6-1
d_gene: TRBD2
CDR3aa: CASSEPGGGSYEQYF
CDR3nt: TGTGCCAGCAGTGAACCCGGGGGGGGGTCCTACGAGCAGTACTTC

abundance: NA
j_gene: TRBJ2-1
v_gene: TRBV6-2/TRBV6-3
d_gene: NA
CDR3aa: CAYRENDEQFF
CDR3nt: TGTGCGTACAGGGAGAACGATGAGCAGTTCTTC

abundance: NA
j_gene: TRBJ2-1
v_gene: TRBV3-1
d_gene: TRBD1
CDR3aa: CASSRLGTGYNEQFF
CDR3nt: TGTGCCAGCAGCCGCCTAGGGACAGGATACAATGAGCAGTTCTTC

abundance: NA
j_gene: TRBJ1-2
v_gene: TRBV7-2
d_gene: TRBD1
CDR3aa: CASSLRTGGGYTF
CDR3nt: TGTGCCAGCAGCTTAAGGACAGGGGGAGGCTACACCTTC

abundance: NA
j_gene: TRBJ1-5
v_gene: TRBV19
d_gene: NA
CDR3aa: CASSIWHESNQPQHF
CDR3nt: TGTGCCAGTAGTATATGGCACGAAAGCAATCAGCCCCAGCATTTT

abundance: NA
j_gene: TRBJ2-3
v_gene: TRBV7-2
d_gene: NA
CDR3aa: CASSLIAAVGDTQYF
CDR3nt: TGTGCCAGCAGCCTAATAGCGGCGGTGGGCGATACGCAGTATTTT

abundance: NA
j_gene: TRBJ2-1
v_gene: TRBV4-2
d_gene: NA
CDR3aa: CASSLWPDVYNEQFF
CDR3nt: TGTGCCAGCAGCCTATGGCCGGACGTCTACAATGAGCAGTTCTTC

abundance: NA
j_gene: TRBJ1-2
v_gene: TRBV4-1
d_gene: NA
CDR3aa: CASRQSGDRGYTF
CDR3nt: TGCGCCAGCCGTCAGTCGGGGGATCGGGGCTACACCTTC

abundance: NA
j_gene: TRBJ2-1
v_gene: TRBV7-2
d_gene: TRBD1
CDR3aa: CASNPGQGDNEQFF
CDR3nt: TGTGCCAGCAACCCGGGACAGGGGGACAATGAGCAGTTCTTC

abundance: NA
j_gene: TRBJ2-3
v_gene: TRBV12-3/TRBV12-4
d_gene: TRBD1
CDR3aa: CASSPPGGSDTQYF
CDR3nt: TGTGCCAGCAGCCCCCCAGGGGGTTCAGATACGCAGTATTTT

abundance: few
j_gene: TRBJ2-5
v_gene: TRBV12-3/TRBV12-4
d_gene: NA
CDR3aa: CASSPQSETQYF
CDR3nt: TGTGCCAGCAGCCCACAATCGGAGACCCAGTACTTC

abundance: NA
j_gene: TRBJ1-2
v_gene: TRBV30
d_gene: TRBD1
CDR3aa: CAGQGRIGYTF
CDR3nt: TGTGCCGGACAGGGCAGAATCGGCTACACCTTC

abundance: few
j_gene: TRBJ1-2
v_gene: TRBV6-6
d_gene: NA
CDR3aa: CASGEGGGYGYTF
CDR3nt: TGTGCCAGCGGCGAGGGGGGGGGTTATGGCTACACCTTC

abundance: NA
j_gene: TRBJ1-5
v_gene: TRBV30
d_gene: NA
CDR3aa: CASSLVPVGQPQHF
CDR3nt: TGCGCCAGCAGCTTGGTTCCGGTTGGGCAGCCCCAGCATTTT

abundance: few
j_gene: TRBJ1-2
v_gene: TRBV7-9
d_gene: NA
CDR3aa: CASSLGSPYGYTF
CDR3nt: TGTGCCAGCAGCTTAGGATCCCCTTATGGCTACACCTTC

abundance: NA
j_gene: TRBJ1-1
v_gene: TRBV12-3/TRBV12-4
d_gene: NA
CDR3aa: CASSSDYRVGTEAFF
CDR3nt: TGTGCCAGCAGTTCGGATTACAGGGTGGGCACTGAAGCTTTCTTT

abundance: many
j_gene: TRBJ2-7
v_gene: TRBV7-9
d_gene: NA
CDR3aa: CASSPGDEQYF
CDR3nt: TGTGCCAGCAGCCCGGGGGATGAGCAGTACTTC

abundance: NA
j_gene: TRBJ2-1
v_gene: TRBV7-9
d_gene: NA
CDR3aa: CASSLTQGDNEQFF
CDR3nt: TGTGCCAGCAGCCTAACCCAGGGAGACAATGAGCAGTTCTTC

abundance: NA
j_gene: TRBJ2-7
v_gene: TRBV20-1
d_gene: TRBD2
CDR3aa: CSTTISSGLAVYNEQYF
CDR3nt: TGCAGTACCACCATCTCATCGGGACTAGCGGTTTACAATGAGCAGTACTTC

abundance: NA
j_gene: TRBJ1-5
v_gene: TRBV29-1
d_gene: NA
CDR3aa: CSVGQGWNQPQHF
CDR3nt: TGCAGCGTTGGCCAGGGGTGGAATCAGCCCCAGCATTTT

abundance: NA
j_gene: TRBJ1-4
v_gene: TRBV13
d_gene: NA
CDR3aa: CTSSFRGISGEKLFF
CDR3nt: TGTACCAGCAGCTTTCGAGGGATTTCGGGTGAAAAACTGTTTTTT